This T cell receptor beta chain was recorded in a study of blood T cell repertoires in COVID-19 (dated by TCRdb to between 2020 and 2021). About the study as a whole: Samples covering the acute and convalescent phases of COVID-19 were provided by collaborators in the United States, Italy and Spain. The prospective study material was composed of cDNA or gDNA derived from T cells, B-cell-depleted T cells, or PBMCs. Subjects who had been exposed to COVID-19, were actively infected with it, or had recovered from it provided the deeply sampled blood TCRbeta repertoires that made up the dataset. The repertoires were released in a freely available public database intended as a resource for research on the immune response to SARS-CoV-2. The samples were drawn from two sources: the first 160 participants of the ongoing ImmuneRACE study, and over 950 subjects contributed by 6 global collaborators. Sample metadata almost always included a de-identified subject ID, COVID-19 status, age in years and sex. Where available, HLA class I and class II types were obtained from metadata supplied by the sample provider rather than from assay-based typing.

The germline ends are 9 bases apart after V is trimmed by 6 bases and J by 7 bases. The CDR3 spans 11 residues, from the cysteine through the phenylalanine. The entry retains the CDR3 DNA only, 33 bases that are in frame from base 1. Turning to this clone: Its antigen is currently not known. Within one base of it there is no much larger clone, and no base qualities were kept.

The investigation overall reported the following: The amount of clinical and demographic metadata varied by source and participant and was provided uncurated.

The collaborating institutions used their own protocols to collect whole blood in K2EDTA tubes. For TCRbeta analysis, collaborator samples were shipped as frozen whole blood, as isolated PBMCs, or as DNA extracted from either sample type. TCRbeta CDR3 regions were amplified from genomic DNA using the immunoSEQ Assay, a bias-controlled multiplex PCR. The authors' pipeline ran thus. The number of nucleated cells in each sample was estimated from the amplification of reference gene primers within the assay. Sequence reads were collapsed and filtered to measure the absolute abundance of every unique TCRbeta CDR3 rearrangement. For each sample, productive Simpson clonality was calculated by taking the square root of Simpson's diversity index across productive rearrangements. The table comes from immuneACCESS by way of TCRdb, which keeps in-frame sequences with V and J called. Part of the clones is missing from these tables; in studies checked, under half for an unresolved V gene and the rest for unknown reasons. V, J and clone size are those of that table, while D and trimming were read from the DNA. This sample is represented by hundreds of thousands of clones; around 88% of them were singletons. 4% to 5.5% of the sample is held by the ten biggest clonotypes.

This TCR was recovered from a woman younger than 45 with acute or convalescent COVID-19. The specimen sequenced was peripheral blood. This receptor chain uses TRBV12-3 or TRBV12-4 and TRBJ1-1; confidence is insufficient to name the D gene. The DNA reads TGTGCCAGCAGCTCTCCGGGTGAAGCTTTCTTT. Translated, this gives CASSSPGEAFF.